Detailed here is one TCR beta chain. The germline V gene has CDR1 SGHTA and CDR2 FQGNSA. V shed 5 bases and J 3 bases; nucleotides not matched to a gene: 9. The CDR3 is 18 amino acids. These data belong to a study of blood T cell repertoires in COVID-19. Here immunoSEQ multiplex PCR was the method, and the copy in TCRdb shows in-frame clones only, minus some. The sample shows around 260,000 clones, 75% to 95% of them seen only once. The J gene is TRBJ2-1, the V gene TRBV7-2, with 14 bases lining up with TRBD2. Sequencing input: PBMCs or T cells enriched from blood (not recorded which). This TCR was sampled from a woman in her 30s who had recovered from COVID-19. The DNA of the CDR3 is TGTGCCAGCAGCGCCCGGCGACTAGCGGGAGGGTTCTACAATGAGCAGTTCTTC. Amino acid sequence: CASSARRLAGGFYNEQFF.